The sequence of this T cell receptor (beta chain) was determined in a study of graft-versus-host responses after intestinal transplantation. Produced via immunoSEQ multiplex PCR; TCRdb's table is partial and in-frame only. The sample records 20,000 to 25,000 clones, around two fifths being singletons. Study-level findings and limits: Individuals who had graft-donor T cell macrochimerism had allografts that showed high graft-versus-host to host-versus-graft clonal ratios.

The authors seeded about 200,000 CFSE-labeled responder cells together with about 200,000 irradiated stimulator cells tagged with violet dye. Upon completion of the reaction, proliferating CFSE-low responders, both CD3+CD4+ and CD3+CD8+, were sorted. Trimming cost V 0 bases and J 2 bases; bases outside gene matches: 13. CDR3 size: 18 residues. Germline V gene data show CDR1 as MGHRA and CDR2 as YSYEKL. This clone is medium-sized by share. This TCR was sampled from a human patient who received an intestinal transplant. The specimen comprised alloreactive CD8+ T cells from a mixed lymphocyte reaction culture, sampled before intestinal transplant. Subset here: CFSE-low proliferating T cells sorted from roughly six-day pre-transplant mixed lymphocyte reaction (GvH or HvG direction). The J gene is TRBJ2-7, the V gene TRBV4-1; the match to TRBD1 covers 7 bases. CDR3 DNA: TGCGCCAGCAGCCAAGACCATGGTCGGACAGGAGGCACCTACGAGCAGTACTTC. Residues: CASSQDHGRTGGTYEQYF.